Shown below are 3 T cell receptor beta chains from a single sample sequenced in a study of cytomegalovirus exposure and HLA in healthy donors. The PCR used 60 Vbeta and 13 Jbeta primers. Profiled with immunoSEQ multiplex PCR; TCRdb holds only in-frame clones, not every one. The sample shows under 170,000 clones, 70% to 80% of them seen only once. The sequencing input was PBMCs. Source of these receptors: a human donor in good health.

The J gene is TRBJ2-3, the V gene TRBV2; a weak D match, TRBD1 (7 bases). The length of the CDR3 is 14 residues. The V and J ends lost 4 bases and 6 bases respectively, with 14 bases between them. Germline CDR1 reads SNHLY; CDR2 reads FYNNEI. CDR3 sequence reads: CASSAGGQQDTQYF. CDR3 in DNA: TGTGCCAGCAGTGCAGGGGGGCAGCAGGATACGCAGTATTTT.

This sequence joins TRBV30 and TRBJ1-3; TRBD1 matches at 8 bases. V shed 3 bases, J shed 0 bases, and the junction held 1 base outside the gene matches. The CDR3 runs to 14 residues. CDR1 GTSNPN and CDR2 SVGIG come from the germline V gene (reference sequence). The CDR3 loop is CAWRTGGSGNTIYF. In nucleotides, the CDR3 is TGTGCCTGGAGAACAGGGGGCTCTGGAAACACCATATATTTT.

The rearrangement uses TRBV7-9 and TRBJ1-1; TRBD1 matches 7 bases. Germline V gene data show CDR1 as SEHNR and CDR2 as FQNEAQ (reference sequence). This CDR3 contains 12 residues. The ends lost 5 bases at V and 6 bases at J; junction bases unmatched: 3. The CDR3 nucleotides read TGTGCCAGCAGCCTCACAGGGGCTGAAGCTTTCTTT. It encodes CASSLTGAEAFF. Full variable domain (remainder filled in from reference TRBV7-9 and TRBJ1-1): DTGVSQNPRHKITKRGQNVTFRCDPISEHNRLYWYRQTLGQGPEFLTYFQNEAQLEKSRLLSDRFSAERPKGSFSTLEIQRTEQGDSAMYLCASSLTGAEAFFGQGTRLTVV.